This TCR beta chain is from a study of regulatory T cells in long-lasting Graves disease. About the study: With positive TSH receptor antibodies and over 5 years of antithyroid drugs, Graves' disease was considered persistent.

Details on this clonotype: Its antigen is still unknown.

Study-level points and caveats: Compared with new cases, persistent Graves' patients showed reduced TCR diversity. Study of thyroid tissue was not done, with only peripheral blood studied. Possibly, too few samples lowered accuracy.

Time point in this sample: persistent/refractory GD, antithyroid drugs over 5 years with positive TRAb. PBMCs were the source of the RNA used for TCR sequencing. The CDR3 loop spans 15 amino acids. V shed 6 bases and J shed 5 bases, with 19 bases lying between them. CDR1 and CDR2 from the germline V gene are LGHNA and YNFKEQ. Library construction for TCR beta used iRepertoire HTBI primers and Arm-PCR of CDR3 regions. MiXCR was run by TCRdb on the multiplex PCR reads, yielding one entry per CDR3 protein. This sample carries a few hundred thousand distinct CDR3 sequences, 20% to 25% of them seen once, and the ten largest clones take less than 15%.

The TCR sequence derives from a female donor with Graves disease. The chain is built from TRBV4-2 and TRBJ1-1; no definite D call. The material sequenced was peripheral blood mononuclear cells (PBMCs), taken when the disease was refractory, from a patient treated with antithyroid drugs. In DNA form, the CDR3 reads TGTGCCAGCAGACTTACCGAGGGCCGAACGACTGAAGCTTTCTTT. Translated, it gives CASRLTEGRTTEAFF.